The clone carrying this T cell receptor (beta chain) was detected many times. These data are taken from a study of human T cells and chemical hapten exposure. TCRdb independently ran MiXCR on the RACE reads; one entry per CDR3 protein. Seen here are about 380,000 distinct CDR3 sequences, nearly 6.5% observed once, and the top ten hold around 5.6%. Stated time point: patch test 2, 6 weeks after DPC sensitization. As to treatment: therapeutic diphenylcyclopropenone sensitization with weekly scalp DPC. V was trimmed by 7 bases and J by 1 base, leaving 17 bases between them. CDR1 is MNHEY and CDR2 is SVGEGT in the germline V gene. The CDR3 consists of 17 residues.

V usage is TRBV6-2 or TRBV6-3 and J usage is TRBJ2-6; D gene uncertain. This TCR derives from a woman younger than 35 with alopecia areata. Some clones in this sample may be carry-over from other donors' samples. Sequencing was performed on whole blood, taken in connection with sensitization to the hapten diphenylcyclopropenone (DPC). Here the CDR3 reads CASTPKQQISGANVLTF. In nucleotides, the CDR3 is TGTGCCAGCACCCCAAAGCAACAGATTTCTGGGGCCAACGTCCTGACTTTC.